A single sample gave rise to the 3 T cell receptor beta chains below, sequenced in a study of blood T cell repertoires in COVID-19 (TCRdb year 2020). Library prep was done by the immunoSEQ multiplex PCR assay. Here the immuneACCESS table is served through TCRdb, limited to in-frame sequences with V and J called. Missing clones are a known gap in these copies; in checked studies unresolved V genes cover under half, and the rest lacks a known reason. The sample table shows about 170,000 clones, and around four fifths are seen once. About 8.8% of the sample is in the top ten clones. The sequenced sample was peripheral blood. The receptors shown here come from an elderly woman with COVID-19, enrolled during active disease.

The chain couples TRBV5-5 to TRBJ2-7; D might be TRBD1 (5 bases). This CDR3 is 12 amino acids long. Germline CDR1 SGHKS, CDR2 YYEKEE (reference sequence). V was pared by 3 bases and J by 6 bases, with 10 bases between. The CDR3 here is CASSWGPSEQYF. The CDR3 bases are TGTGCCAGCAGCTGGGGCCCCTCCGAGCAGTACTTC.

Here the CDR3 reads CASTRQGREKLFF. The DNA for the CDR3 is TGTGCCAGCACCCGACAGGGGAGGGAAAAACTGTTTTTT. The V and J genes are TRBV12-3 or TRBV12-4 and TRBJ1-4, with TRBD1 identical over 8 bases. V dropped 7 bases and J dropped 8; count of bases not matched to a gene: 6. The CDR3 consists of 13 residues.

The J gene is TRBJ1-1, the V gene TRBV29-1, with 8 positions matching TRBD1. The CDR3 contains 14 residues. CDR1 and CDR2 from the germline V gene are SQVTM and ANQGSEA. V dropped 5 bases and J dropped 3; count of bases not matched to a gene: 8. CDR3 bases: TGCAGCGTTCTGACAGGGGCACAGGACACTGAAGCTTTCTTT. Its protein is CSVLTGAQDTEAFF.